The 27 T cell receptor beta chains given below trace back to one sample, sequenced in a study of T cell changes during pregnancy in multiple sclerosis. Libraries were prepared by immunoSEQ multiplex PCR; TCRdb keeps only in-frame clonotypes and omits some of them. The sample includes tens of thousands of clones, 92% of them seen just once. Sequences were derived from peripheral blood, sampled before pregnancy. These receptors all come from a female donor with multiple sclerosis, enrolled in a pregnancy study.

J is TRBJ1-5 and V is TRBV28; D is possibly TRBD1 (5 bases). Germline V CDR1 and CDR2: MDHEN, SYDVKM. Trimming removed 5 bases at V and 0 bases at J, with 11 bases between. This CDR3 has 15 amino acids. The CDR3 region is CASSRRDFSNQPQHF. The CDR3 region has the DNA TGTGCCAGCAGTCGCAGGGATTTTAGCAATCAGCCCCAGCATTTT.

The chain couples TRBV11-1 to TRBJ2-6; maybe TRBD2 (5 bases). Trimming stripped 5 bases from V and 0 bases from J, with 8 bases between. Germline lookup yields CDR1 SGHAT and CDR2 FQDESV (reference sequence). The CDR3 runs 15 residues. The CDR3 bases are TGTGCCAGCAGCAGAGGGAGCTCTGGGGCCAACGTCCTGACTTTC. Translation: CASSRGSSGANVLTF.

The chain carries TRBV4-1 and TRBJ2-3; 8 bases match TRBD2. This CDR3 is built from 20 residues. CDR1 is MGHRA and CDR2 is YSYEKL in the germline V gene. V gave up 1 base and J gave up 0 bases; unmatched junction bases: 15. This CDR3 reads CASSQGILILAGPSTDTQYF. The CDR3 DNA follows: TGCGCCAGCAGCCAAGGAATTTTGATTCTAGCGGGCCCCAGCACAGATACGCAGTATTTT.

The chain joins TRBV29-1 to TRBJ1-1; D unresolved. The CDR3 is 13 amino acids. Trimming left V 3 bases short and J 1 base short, with 9 bases between. Germline CDR1 reads SQVTM; CDR2 reads ANQGSEA. The CDR3 here is CSVDLRGNTEAFF. The CDR3 DNA follows: TGCAGCGTTGATTTACGAGGGAACACTGAAGCTTTCTTT.

J is TRBJ2-7 and V is TRBV7-9; 7 bases are a match to TRBD1. The CDR3 extends over 15 amino acids. Losses at the gene ends were 3 bases for V and 1 base for J; bases not matched to a gene: 6. CDR1 is SEHNR and CDR2 is FQNEAQ in the germline V gene (reference sequence). CDR3 protein: CASSLAMGQSYEQYF. The CDR3 nucleotides read TGTGCCAGCAGCTTGGCCATGGGACAGTCCTACGAGCAGTACTTC.

This rearrangement joins TRBV4-1 to TRBJ1-1, with D hard to call. Germline CDR1 and CDR2: MGHRA and YSYEKL. This CDR3 has 14 amino acids. The germline V and J ends were trimmed by 3 bases and 2 bases, with 10 bases remaining between them. The chain's CDR3 is CASSHRTVNTEAFF. The CDR3 coding sequence is TGCGCCAGCAGCCACCGGACTGTTAACACTGAAGCTTTCTTT.

This clone was counted only a few times. V usage is TRBV4-1 and J usage is TRBJ1-1; TRBD1 aligns across 7 bases. The CDR3 sequence is 14 residues long. V gave up 5 bases and J gave up 5 bases; unmatched junction bases: 8. Germline values: CDR1 MGHRA, CDR2 YSYEKL. The CDR3 DNA is TGCGCCAGCAGCGCCCAGGACAGGAAGACTGAAGCTTTCTTT. It specifies CASSAQDRKTEAFF.

The rearrangement links TRBV5-1 to TRBJ2-7; 12 bases are shared with TRBD2. The germline V gene encodes CDR1 SGHRS and CDR2 YFSETQ. The trim removed 4 bases at V and 6 bases at J, leaving 8 bases unmatched. The CDR3 spans 15 residues. The CDR3 spells CASSPRLAGVPEQYF. In DNA form, the CDR3 reads TGCGCCAGCAGCCCCAGACTAGCGGGAGTCCCCGAGCAGTACTTC.

This chain uses TRBV2 with TRBJ2-1; 14 nucleotides match TRBD2. The V gene end was trimmed by 8 bases and the J gene end by 10 bases; junction bases not matched to a gene: 10. This CDR3 is built from 15 residues. Germline CDR1 and CDR2: SNHLY and FYNNEI. CDR3 coding DNA: TGTGCCAGCCAGCCGGGACTAGCGGGAGAACGGGAGCAGTTCTTC. Amino acid sequence: CASQPGLAGEREQFF.

The J gene is TRBJ2-5, the V gene TRBV19; a weak D match, TRBD2 (6 bases). Germline assignment: CDR1 LNHDA and CDR2 SQIVND (reference sequence). The V and J ends lost 3 bases and 4 bases respectively, with 12 bases between them. The CDR3 is made up of 14 amino acids. Here the CDR3 DNA reads TGTGCCAGTAGTATCGGGACTGGGACAGAGACCCAGTACTTC. Translating it yields CASSIGTGTETQYF.

The CDR3 is CSVGGVLPGSGANVLTF. CDR3 nucleotides: TGCAGCGTTGGGGGGGTACTGCCAGGCTCTGGGGCCAACGTCCTGACTTTC. The chain is built from TRBV29-1 and TRBJ2-6; maybe TRBD2 (6 bases). The CDR3 covers 17 residues. Germline values: CDR1 SQVTM, CDR2 ANQGSEA. V was cut by 4 bases and J by 0 bases, with 16 bases left in between. The whole variable domain, filled in from reference TRBV29-1 and TRBJ2-6, reads SAVISQKPSRDICQRGTSLTIQCQVDSQVTMMFWYRQQPGQSLTLIATANQGSEATYESGFVIDKFPISRPNLTFSTLTVSNMSPEDSSIYLCSVGGVLPGSGANVLTFGAGSRLTVL.

This clone was seen a few times. The chain joins TRBV9 to TRBJ1-1, with 8 bases identical to TRBD1. This CDR3 comprises 17 residues. Germline CDR1 and CDR2: SGDLS and YYNGEE. The V and J ends lost 2 bases and 0 bases, in that order; junction bases with no gene match: 9. The CDR3 sequence: CASSVGTGAKLNTEAFF. The CDR3 nucleotides read TGTGCCAGCAGCGTTGGGACAGGCGCTAAATTGAACACTGAAGCTTTCTTT.

This chain joins TRBV5-1 and TRBJ2-1, with TRBD2 matching over 12 bases. The CDR3 sequence is 18 residues long. Per the germline V gene, CDR1 is SGHRS and CDR2 is YFSETQ. V shed 2 bases and J 7 bases; nucleotides not matched to a gene: 13. The CDR3 spells CASSLQTSGRPGGNEQFF. CDR3 DNA: TGCGCCAGCAGCTTACAAACTAGCGGGAGGCCGGGGGGGAATGAGCAGTTCTTC.

J is TRBJ2-1 and V is TRBV2, with 8 nucleotides matching TRBD1. The CDR3 has 12 amino acids. Per germline, CDR1 SNHLY and CDR2 FYNNEI. Losses at the gene ends were 7 bases for V and 12 bases for J; bases not matched to a gene: 8. The CDR3 DNA reads TGTGCCAGCATTTTTTCCGGGACAGGGCAGTTCTTC. Amino acid sequence: CASIFSGTGQFF.

The chain combines TRBV11-2 with TRBJ2-1; 8 nucleotides align to TRBD1. Germline V CDR1 and CDR2: SGHAT, FQNNGV. The CDR3 sequence is 13 residues long. Unmatched junction bases numbered 5, after V lost 4 bases and J lost 9 bases. The CDR3 DNA reads as TGTGCCAGCAGCTCAGGGGGCGGCGGTGAGCAGTTCTTC. It yields the protein CASSSGGGGEQFF.

V usage is TRBV5-4 and J usage is TRBJ2-7; D not resolved. The germline gives CDR1 SGHNT, CDR2 YYREEE (reference sequence). Trimming cost V 0 bases and J 1 base, with 11 bases left between them. The CDR3 sequence is 15 residues long. The chain's CDR3 is CASSLAGLQSYEQYF. The CDR3 DNA sequence: TGTGCCAGCAGCTTGGCGGGTTTACAATCCTACGAGCAGTACTTC.

This sequence joins TRBV5-8 and TRBJ2-5, with a possible D match to TRBD2 (6 bases). CDR3 length equals 15 residues. Trimming took off 0 bases at V and 3 bases at J, with 12 bases between the two ends. Germline lookup yields CDR1 SGHTS and CDR2 YDEGEE. The CDR3 nucleotides are TGTGCCAGCAGCTTGGGGGCGGGGACTGAAGAGACCCAGTACTTC. Amino acids: CASSLGAGTEETQYF.

The chain is built from TRBV7-6 and TRBJ1-1; D gene unclear. The CDR3 spans 12 residues. The germline V gene has CDR1 SGHVS and CDR2 FNYEAQ. The V gene lost 5 bases and the J gene lost 7 bases, with 11 bases spanning the gap. CDR3 nucleotide sequence: TGTGCCAGCAGCGATACTTCGGGTGAAGCTTTCTTT. Its translation is CASSDTSGEAFF.

V and J are TRBV13 and TRBJ2-7; 10 positions match TRBD1. The germline V gene encodes CDR1 PRHDT and CDR2 FYEKMQ (reference sequence). The CDR3 totals 16 residues. V was pared by 2 bases and J by 4 bases, with 8 bases of the junction left unmatched. The CDR3 nucleotides read TGTGCCAGCAGCTTACGACCTTCGGGACAGGGGTACGAGCAGTACTTC. It encodes CASSLRPSGQGYEQYF.

This chain links TRBV5-1 with TRBJ2-7, with D unclear. The CDR3 is made up of 15 amino acids. Trimming took 2 bases from V and 0 from J, leaving 12 bases between them. Germline loops: CDR1 SGHRS, CDR2 YFSETQ. Written as DNA, the CDR3 is TGCGCCAGCAGCTTTGATAGCCGAAGCTCCTACGAGCAGTACTTC. It is translated as CASSFDSRSSYEQYF.

The chain links TRBV27 to TRBJ2-7; 8 bases map to TRBD1. The V and J ends lost 3 bases and 3 bases, in that order; junction bases with no gene match: 4. This CDR3 has 14 residues. Germline values: CDR1 MNHEY, CDR2 SMNVEV (reference sequence). CDR3 in DNA: TGTGCCAGCAGTTTCGGGACAGGAAACTACGAGCAGTACTTC. Its protein product is CASSFGTGNYEQYF.

The chain couples TRBV19 to TRBJ2-5, with 14 bases matching TRBD2. This CDR3 has 19 amino acids. J was trimmed by 2 bases and V by 5 bases; bases with no gene match: 13. Germline V gene sequence: CDR1 LNHDA, CDR2 SQIVND (reference sequence). In nucleotides, the CDR3 is TGTGCCAGTAGTCCAGGACTAGCGGGAGGACTCGGGAGGCAAGAGACCCAGTACTTC. Amino acids: CASSPGLAGGLGRQETQYF.

V and J are TRBV4-1 and TRBJ2-7; tentatively, D is TRBD2 (6 bases). V was trimmed by 6 bases and J by 0 bases, leaving 18 bases between them. CDR1 and CDR2 from the germline V gene are MGHRA and YSYEKL. This CDR3 has 16 amino acids. The CDR3 is CASSPEGTSFSYEQYF. The DNA of the CDR3 is TGCGCCAGCAGTCCCGAAGGCACTAGCTTCTCCTACGAGCAGTACTTC.

This clone was counted at least ten times. The gene calls are TRBV4-2 and TRBJ2-4; 10 positions match TRBD2. Trimming cost V 3 bases and J 1 base; bases outside gene matches: 12. This CDR3 has 19 amino acids. Per germline, CDR1 LGHNA and CDR2 YNFKEQ. CDR3 loop: CASSQGDSSGSLAKNIQYF. CDR3 sequence (DNA): TGTGCCAGCAGCCAGGGGGACTCTAGCGGGAGCCTCGCCAAAAACATTCAGTACTTC.

This chain uses TRBV6-1 with TRBJ2-7, with 9 bases matching TRBD2. V trimming: 5 bases; J trimming: 5 bases; junction bases outside the gene matches: 10. From germline, CDR1 is MNHNS and CDR2 SASEGT. The length of the CDR3 is 15 residues. This chain's CDR3 is CASSPLSGGLDEQYF. The CDR3 nucleotides are TGTGCCAGCAGTCCCCTTAGCGGGGGTTTGGACGAGCAGTACTTC.

The V and J genes are TRBV2 and TRBJ2-3, with 10 bases that match TRBD1. The CDR3 covers 17 residues. CDR1 and CDR2 (germline): SNHLY, FYNNEI. The J segment lost 2 bases and the V segment lost 4 bases, leaving 9 bases of the junction unmatched. The CDR3 protein is CASSAFTGTGATDTQYF. Here the CDR3 DNA reads TGTGCCAGCAGTGCGTTCACCGGGACAGGGGCCACAGATACGCAGTATTTT. The full variable domain, in which reference TRBV2 and TRBJ2-3 provide the parts outside the CDR3, is EPEVTQTPSHQVTQMGQEVILRCVPISNHLYFYWYRQILGQKVEFLVSFYNNEISEKSEIFDDQFSVERPDGSNFTLKIRSTKLEDSAMYFCASSAFTGTGATDTQYFGPGTRLTVL.

The chain carries TRBV5-1 and TRBJ2-2; 7 nucleotides align to TRBD2. The germline CDR1 and CDR2 sequences are SGHRS and YFSETQ. The CDR3 length is 17 residues. The junction had 6 bases not matched to a gene; V was cut back by 0 bases and J by 1 base. This chain's CDR3 is CASSLAGAGRNTGELFF. CDR3 coding DNA: TGCGCCAGCAGCTTGGCCGGAGCGGGGCGGAACACCGGGGAGCTGTTTTTT.